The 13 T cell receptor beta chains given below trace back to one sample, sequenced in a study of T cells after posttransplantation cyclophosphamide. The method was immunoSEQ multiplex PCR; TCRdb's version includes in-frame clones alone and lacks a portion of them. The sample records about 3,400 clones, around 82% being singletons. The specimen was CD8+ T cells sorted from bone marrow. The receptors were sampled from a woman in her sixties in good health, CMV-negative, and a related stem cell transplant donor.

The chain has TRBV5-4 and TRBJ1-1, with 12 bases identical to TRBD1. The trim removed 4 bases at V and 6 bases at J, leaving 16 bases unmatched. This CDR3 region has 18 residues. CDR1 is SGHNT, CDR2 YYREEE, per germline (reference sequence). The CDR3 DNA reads TGTGCCAGCAGCCATCCCAAGACCGGGACAGGGGGCATGGCTGAAGCTTTCTTT. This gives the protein CASSHPKTGTGGMAEAFF.

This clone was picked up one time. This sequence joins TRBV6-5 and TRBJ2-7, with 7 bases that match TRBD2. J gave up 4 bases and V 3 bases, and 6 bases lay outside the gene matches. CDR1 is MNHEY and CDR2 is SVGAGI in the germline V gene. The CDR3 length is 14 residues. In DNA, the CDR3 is TGTGCCAGCAGTTATGGCCAGGGAGGGTACGAGCAGTACTTC. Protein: CASSYGQGGYEQYF.

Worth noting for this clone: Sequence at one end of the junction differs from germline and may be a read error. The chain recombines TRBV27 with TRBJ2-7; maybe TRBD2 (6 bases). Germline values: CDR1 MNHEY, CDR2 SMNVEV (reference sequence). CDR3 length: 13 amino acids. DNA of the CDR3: TGTGCCAGCAGCCCCGGGACTTCCTTCGAGCAGTACTTC. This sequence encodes CASSPGTSFEQYF.

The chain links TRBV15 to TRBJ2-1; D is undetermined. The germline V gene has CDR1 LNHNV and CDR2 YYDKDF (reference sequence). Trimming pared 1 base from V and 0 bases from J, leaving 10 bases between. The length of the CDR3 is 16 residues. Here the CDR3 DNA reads TGTGCCACCAGCAGAGGACTGTTAAGCTCCTACAATGAGCAGTTCTTC. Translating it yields CATSRGLLSSYNEQFF.

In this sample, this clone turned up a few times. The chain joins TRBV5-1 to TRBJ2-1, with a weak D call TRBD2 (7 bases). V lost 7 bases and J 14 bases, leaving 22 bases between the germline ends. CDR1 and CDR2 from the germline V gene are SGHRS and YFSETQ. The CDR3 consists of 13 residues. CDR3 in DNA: TGCGCCAGCCCTTCTGGGGGGGGGCCGCTAGAGTTCTTC. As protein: CASPSGGGPLEFF.

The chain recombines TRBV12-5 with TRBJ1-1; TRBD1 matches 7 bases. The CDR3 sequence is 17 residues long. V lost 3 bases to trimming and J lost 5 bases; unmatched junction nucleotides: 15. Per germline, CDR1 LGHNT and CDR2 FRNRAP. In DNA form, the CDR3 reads TGTGCTAGTGGTTTCCTCCTCCCGGGCCCACAGGGGACTGAAGCTTTCTTT. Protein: CASGFLLPGPQGTEAFF.

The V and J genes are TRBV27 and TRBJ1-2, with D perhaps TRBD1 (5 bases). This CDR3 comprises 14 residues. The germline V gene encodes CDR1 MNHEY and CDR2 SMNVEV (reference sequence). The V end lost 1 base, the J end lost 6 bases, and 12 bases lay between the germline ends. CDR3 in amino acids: CASSLLSQGNGYTF. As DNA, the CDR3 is TGTGCCAGCAGTTTATTGAGTCAGGGAAATGGCTACACCTTC.

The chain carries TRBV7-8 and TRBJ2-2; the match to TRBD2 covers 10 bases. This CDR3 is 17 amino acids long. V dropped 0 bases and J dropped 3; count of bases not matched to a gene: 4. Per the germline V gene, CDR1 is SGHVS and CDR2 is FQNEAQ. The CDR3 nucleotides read TGTGCCAGCAGCTTAGCTTCTAGCGGGGGTTACACCGGGGAGCTGTTTTTT. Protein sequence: CASSLASSGGYTGELFF.

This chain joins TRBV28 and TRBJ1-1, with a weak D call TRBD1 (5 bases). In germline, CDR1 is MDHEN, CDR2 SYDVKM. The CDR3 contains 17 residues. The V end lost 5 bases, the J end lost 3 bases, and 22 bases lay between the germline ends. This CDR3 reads CASSHSAEGWRYTEAFF. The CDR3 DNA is TGTGCCAGCAGTCACTCCGCGGAGGGGTGGCGGTACACTGAAGCTTTCTTT. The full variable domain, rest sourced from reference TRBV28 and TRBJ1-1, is DVKVTQSSRYLVKRTGEKVFLECVQDMDHENMFWYRQDPGLGLRLIYFSYDVKMKEKGDIPEGYSVSREKKERFSLILESASTNQTSMYLCASSHSAEGWRYTEAFFGQGTRLTVV.

The CDR3 DNA is TGTGCCAGCAGTTTAGGGGGGGGTCCCCTCCACTTT. This encodes CASSLGGGPLHF. This chain uses TRBV28 with TRBJ1-6; possible D gene TRBD1, 5 bases. Germline-derived CDR1 and CDR2 are MDHEN and SYDVKM. Trimming took 2 bases from V and 13 from J, leaving 9 bases between them. The CDR3 has 12 residues.

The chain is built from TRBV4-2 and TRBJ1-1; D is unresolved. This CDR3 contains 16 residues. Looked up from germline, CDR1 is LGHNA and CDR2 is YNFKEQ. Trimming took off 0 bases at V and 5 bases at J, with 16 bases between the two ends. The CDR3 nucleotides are TGTGCCAGCAGCCAAGAATTGGGCCAGCTTGGAACTGAAGCTTTCTTT. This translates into CASSQELGQLGTEAFF.

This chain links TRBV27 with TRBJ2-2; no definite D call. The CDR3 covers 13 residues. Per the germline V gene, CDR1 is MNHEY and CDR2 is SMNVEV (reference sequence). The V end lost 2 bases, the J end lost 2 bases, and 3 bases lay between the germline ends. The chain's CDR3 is CASSLLNTGELFF. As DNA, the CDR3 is TGTGCCAGCAGTTTACTAAACACCGGGGAGCTGTTTTTT.

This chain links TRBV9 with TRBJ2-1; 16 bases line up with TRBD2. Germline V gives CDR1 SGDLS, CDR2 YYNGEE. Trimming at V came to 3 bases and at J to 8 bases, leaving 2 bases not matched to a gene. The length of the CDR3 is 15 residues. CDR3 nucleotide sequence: TGTGCCAGCAGCGAGGGACTAGCGGGAGGGGATGAGCAGTTCTTC. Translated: CASSEGLAGGDEQFF.